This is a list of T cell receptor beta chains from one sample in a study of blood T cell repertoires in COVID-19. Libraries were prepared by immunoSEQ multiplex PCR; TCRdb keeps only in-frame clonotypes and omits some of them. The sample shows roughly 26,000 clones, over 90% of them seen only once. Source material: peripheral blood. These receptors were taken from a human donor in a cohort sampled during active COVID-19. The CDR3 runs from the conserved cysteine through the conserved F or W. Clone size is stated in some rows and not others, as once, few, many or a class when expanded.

CDR3aa: CASSWGQNSGNTIYF
abundance: -
j_gene: TRBJ1-3
v_gene: TRBV7-9

CDR3aa: CASSFPQRDNYGYTF
abundance: -
j_gene: TRBJ1-2
v_gene: TRBV5-4

CDR3aa: CASSTNRALGYTF
abundance: -
j_gene: TRBJ1-2
v_gene: TRBV12-3/TRBV12-4

CDR3aa: CASSSGGSSLYNYGYTF
abundance: -
j_gene: TRBJ1-2
v_gene: TRBV6-2/TRBV6-3

CDR3aa: CASSLGGPSGADEQFF
abundance: -
j_gene: TRBJ2-1
v_gene: TRBV7-2

CDR3aa: CARGRGYPNYGYTF
abundance: -
j_gene: TRBJ1-2
v_gene: TRBV19

CDR3aa: CASSLQRDRDYEQYF
abundance: -
j_gene: TRBJ2-7
v_gene: TRBV11-1

CDR3aa: CAISESDGSSYNEQFF
abundance: -
j_gene: TRBJ2-1
v_gene: TRBV10-3

CDR3aa: CASSYSGPGDGYTF
abundance: -
j_gene: TRBJ1-2
v_gene: TRBV6-5

CDR3aa: CASSIIRETYSNQPQHF
abundance: few
j_gene: TRBJ1-5
v_gene: TRBV19

CDR3aa: CASSGGLPQETQYF
abundance: -
j_gene: TRBJ2-5
v_gene: TRBV5-1

CDR3aa: CSARSLNAFF
abundance: -
j_gene: TRBJ1-1
v_gene: TRBV20-1

CDR3aa: CASSFSVRGDEQFF
abundance: -
j_gene: TRBJ2-1
v_gene: TRBV5-1

CDR3aa: CASRGSGPEKLFF
abundance: -
j_gene: TRBJ1-4
v_gene: TRBV6-5

CDR3aa: CASSLLPQGHRGETQYF
abundance: -
j_gene: TRBJ2-5
v_gene: TRBV11-2

CDR3aa: CASSLSKSPGTGQRETQYF
abundance: -
j_gene: TRBJ2-5
v_gene: TRBV27

CDR3aa: CASSWTSSGANVLTF
abundance: -
j_gene: TRBJ2-6
v_gene: TRBV11-3

CDR3aa: CASTPGSYNSPLHF
abundance: -
j_gene: TRBJ1-6
v_gene: TRBV28

CDR3aa: CASSQGGTSGGNYEQYF
abundance: -
j_gene: TRBJ2-7
v_gene: TRBV4-1

CDR3aa: CASSKAGDTQYF
abundance: -
j_gene: TRBJ2-3
v_gene: TRBV11-3

CDR3aa: CASSYNSGQGYNEQFF
abundance: -
j_gene: TRBJ2-1
v_gene: TRBV6-6

CDR3aa: CASSIYGQGLQPQHF
abundance: -
j_gene: TRBJ1-5
v_gene: TRBV19

CDR3aa: CASSLVQGTGGYTF
abundance: -
j_gene: TRBJ1-2
v_gene: TRBV28

CDR3aa: CASSSTVPLHF
abundance: -
j_gene: TRBJ1-6
v_gene: TRBV11-2

CDR3aa: CASFIPSGVGYTF
abundance: -
j_gene: TRBJ1-2
v_gene: TRBV28

CDR3aa: CASSLVAPTGSTEAFF
abundance: -
j_gene: TRBJ1-1
v_gene: TRBV11-2

CDR3aa: CASSYSPMSSYEQYF
abundance: -
j_gene: TRBJ2-7
v_gene: TRBV6-6

CDR3aa: CSVLEATTRELFF
abundance: -
j_gene: TRBJ2-2
v_gene: TRBV29-1

CDR3aa: CASSLSRGGWKETQYF
abundance: once
j_gene: TRBJ2-5
v_gene: TRBV5-4

CDR3aa: CASTHWVPQGHEKLFF
abundance: -
j_gene: TRBJ1-4
v_gene: TRBV19

CDR3aa: CASRRQGKNEQYF
abundance: -
j_gene: TRBJ2-7
v_gene: TRBV2

CDR3aa: CASAYGGLSSYEQYF
abundance: -
j_gene: TRBJ2-7
v_gene: TRBV27

CDR3aa: CASSVDRGSPSPLHF
abundance: -
j_gene: TRBJ1-6
v_gene: TRBV9

CDR3aa: CASSLNSGGGYNEQFF
abundance: once
j_gene: TRBJ2-1
v_gene: TRBV7-2

CDR3aa: CASSQDQRGSDQPQHF
abundance: -
j_gene: TRBJ1-5
v_gene: TRBV4-1

CDR3aa: CASSSDSFTEAFF
abundance: -
j_gene: TRBJ1-1
v_gene: TRBV4-3

CDR3aa: CASGDSRTNTEAFF
abundance: -
j_gene: TRBJ1-1
v_gene: TRBV5-1

CDR3aa: CASSTTSYEQYF
abundance: -
j_gene: TRBJ2-7
v_gene: TRBV7-2

CDR3aa: CASSYGRTSGGPSYEQYF
abundance: -
j_gene: TRBJ2-7
v_gene: TRBV7-2

CDR3aa: CASSLGVLAGGQYTGELFF
abundance: -
j_gene: TRBJ2-2
v_gene: TRBV28

CDR3aa: CSAIRGASYTF
abundance: -
j_gene: TRBJ1-2
v_gene: TRBV20-1

CDR3aa: CASSLVGGGNQPQHF
abundance: -
j_gene: TRBJ1-5
v_gene: TRBV7-2

CDR3aa: CASSRTGAVGNQPQHF
abundance: -
j_gene: TRBJ1-5
v_gene: TRBV7-2

CDR3aa: CASSPPVGELFF
abundance: -
j_gene: TRBJ2-2
v_gene: TRBV21-1

CDR3aa: CASSARQGAGELFF
abundance: -
j_gene: TRBJ2-2
v_gene: TRBV7-6

CDR3aa: CASSQATGGGSNQPQHF
abundance: -
j_gene: TRBJ1-5
v_gene: TRBV4-1

CDR3aa: CASSLSFLGTVRNTEAFF
abundance: -
j_gene: TRBJ1-1
v_gene: TRBV11-2

CDR3aa: CASTTATGAAYEQYF
abundance: once
j_gene: TRBJ2-7
v_gene: TRBV5-1